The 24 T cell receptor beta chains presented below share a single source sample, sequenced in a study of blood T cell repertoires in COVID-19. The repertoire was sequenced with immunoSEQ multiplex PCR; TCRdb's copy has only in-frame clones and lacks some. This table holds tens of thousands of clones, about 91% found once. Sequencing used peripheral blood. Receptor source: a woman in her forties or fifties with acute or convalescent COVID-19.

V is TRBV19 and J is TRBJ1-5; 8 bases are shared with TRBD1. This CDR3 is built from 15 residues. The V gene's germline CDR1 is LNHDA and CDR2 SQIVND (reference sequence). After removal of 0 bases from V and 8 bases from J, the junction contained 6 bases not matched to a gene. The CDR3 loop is CASSIDTRGQEPQHF. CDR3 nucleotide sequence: TGTGCCAGTAGTATAGACACCAGGGGGCAAGAGCCCCAGCATTTT. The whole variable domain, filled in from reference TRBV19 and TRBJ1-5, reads DGGITQSPKYLFRKEGQNVTLSCEQNLNHDAMYWYRQDPGQGLRLIYYSQIVNDFQKGDIAEGYSVSREKKESFPLTVTSAQKNPTAFYLCASSIDTRGQEPQHFGDGTRLSIL.

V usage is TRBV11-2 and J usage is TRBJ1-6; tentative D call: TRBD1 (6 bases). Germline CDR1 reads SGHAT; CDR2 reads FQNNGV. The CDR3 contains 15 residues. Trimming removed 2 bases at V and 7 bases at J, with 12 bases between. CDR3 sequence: CASSLNGQQNSPLHF. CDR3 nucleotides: TGTGCCAGCAGCTTAAATGGACAGCAAAATTCACCCCTCCACTTT. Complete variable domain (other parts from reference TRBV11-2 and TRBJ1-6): EAGVAQSPRYKIIEKRQSVAFWCNPISGHATLYWYQQILGQGPKLLIQFQNNGVVDDSQLPKDRFSAERLKGVDSTLKIQPAKLEDSAVYLCASSLNGQQNSPLHFGNGTRLTVT.

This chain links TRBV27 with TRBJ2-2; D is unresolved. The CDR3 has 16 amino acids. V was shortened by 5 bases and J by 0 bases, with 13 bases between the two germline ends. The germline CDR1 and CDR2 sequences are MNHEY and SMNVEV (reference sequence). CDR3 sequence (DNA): TGTGCCAGCAGTCTCTTCCAGACATCGAACACCGGGGAGCTGTTTTTT. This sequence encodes CASSLFQTSNTGELFF.

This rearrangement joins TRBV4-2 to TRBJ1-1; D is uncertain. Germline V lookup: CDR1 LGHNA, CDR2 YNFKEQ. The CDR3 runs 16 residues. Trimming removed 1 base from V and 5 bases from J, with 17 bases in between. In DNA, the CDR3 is TGTGCCAGCAGCCAAGTTCTAAGGTCAACGCGGACTGAAGCTTTCTTT. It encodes CASSQVLRSTRTEAFF.

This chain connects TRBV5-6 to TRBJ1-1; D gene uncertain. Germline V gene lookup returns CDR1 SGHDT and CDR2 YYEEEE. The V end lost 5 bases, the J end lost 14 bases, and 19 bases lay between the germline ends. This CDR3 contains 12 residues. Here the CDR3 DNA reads TGTGCCAGCAGTCGACCGACTCAGACGTTCTTCTTT. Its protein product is CASSRPTQTFFF.

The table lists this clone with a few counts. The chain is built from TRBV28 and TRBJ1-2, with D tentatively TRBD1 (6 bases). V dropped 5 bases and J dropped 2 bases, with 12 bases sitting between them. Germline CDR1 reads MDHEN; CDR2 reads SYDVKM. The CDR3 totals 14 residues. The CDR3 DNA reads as TGTGCCAGCAGTCAGGGGAAGGGGAACTATGGCTACACCTTC. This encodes CASSQGKGNYGYTF.

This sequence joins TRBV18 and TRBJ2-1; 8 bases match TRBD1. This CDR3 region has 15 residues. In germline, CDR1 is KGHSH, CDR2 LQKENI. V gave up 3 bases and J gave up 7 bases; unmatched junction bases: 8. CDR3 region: CASSPGTGSGNEQFF. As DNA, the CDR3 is TGTGCCAGCTCACCCGGGACAGGATCTGGTAATGAGCAGTTCTTC.

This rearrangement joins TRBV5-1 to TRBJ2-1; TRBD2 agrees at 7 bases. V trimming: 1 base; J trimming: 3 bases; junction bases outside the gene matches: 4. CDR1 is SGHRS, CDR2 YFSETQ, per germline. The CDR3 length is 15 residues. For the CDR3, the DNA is TGCGCCAGCAGCTTGTGGGCTAGCGGCTACAATGAGCAGTTCTTC. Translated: CASSLWASGYNEQFF.

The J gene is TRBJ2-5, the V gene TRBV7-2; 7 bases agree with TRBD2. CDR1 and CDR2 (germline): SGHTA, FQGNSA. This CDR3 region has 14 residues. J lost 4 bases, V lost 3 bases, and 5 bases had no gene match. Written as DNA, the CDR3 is TGTGCCAGCAGCTTGCTAGCGGTCGCAGAGACCCAGTACTTC. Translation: CASSLLAVAETQYF.

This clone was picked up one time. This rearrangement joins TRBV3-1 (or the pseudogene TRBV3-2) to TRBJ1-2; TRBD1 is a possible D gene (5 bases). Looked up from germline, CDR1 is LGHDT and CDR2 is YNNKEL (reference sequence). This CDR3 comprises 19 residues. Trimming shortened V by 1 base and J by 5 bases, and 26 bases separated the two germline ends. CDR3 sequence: CASSQAGTAGSLNRYGYTF. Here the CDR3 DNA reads TGTGCCAGCAGCCAAGCCGGGACTGCTGGAAGCTTAAACCGATATGGCTACACCTTC.

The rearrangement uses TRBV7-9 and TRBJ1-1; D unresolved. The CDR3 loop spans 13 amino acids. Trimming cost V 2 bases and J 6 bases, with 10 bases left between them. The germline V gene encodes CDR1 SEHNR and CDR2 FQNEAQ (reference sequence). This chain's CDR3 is CASSLRREAEAFF. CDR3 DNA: TGTGCCAGCAGCTTAAGGAGGGAGGCTGAAGCTTTCTTT.

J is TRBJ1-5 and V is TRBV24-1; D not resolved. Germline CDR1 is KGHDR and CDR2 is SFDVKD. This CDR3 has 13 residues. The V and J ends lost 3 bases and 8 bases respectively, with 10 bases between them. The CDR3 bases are TGTGCCACCAGTGATGGAATTGAGGAGCCCCAGCATTTT. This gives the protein CATSDGIEEPQHF.

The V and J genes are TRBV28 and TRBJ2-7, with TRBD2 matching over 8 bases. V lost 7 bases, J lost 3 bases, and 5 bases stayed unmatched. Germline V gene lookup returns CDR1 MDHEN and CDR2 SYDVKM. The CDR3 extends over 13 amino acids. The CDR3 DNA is TGTGCCAGCACCCCTGGGACTAGCTACGAGCAGTACTTC. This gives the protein CASTPGTSYEQYF.

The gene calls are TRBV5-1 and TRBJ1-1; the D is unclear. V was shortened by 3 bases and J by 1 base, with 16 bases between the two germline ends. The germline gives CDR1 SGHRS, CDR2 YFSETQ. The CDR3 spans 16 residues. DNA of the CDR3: TGCGCCAGCAGCTCGGAACCAGTCCGAGGGAACACTGAAGCTTTCTTT. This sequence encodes CASSSEPVRGNTEAFF. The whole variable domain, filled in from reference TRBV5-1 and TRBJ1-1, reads KAGVTQTPRYLIKTRGQQVTLSCSPISGHRSVSWYQQTPGQGLQFLFEYFSETQRNKGNFPGRFSGRQFSNSRSEMNVSTLELGDSALYLCASSSEPVRGNTEAFFGQGTRLTVV.

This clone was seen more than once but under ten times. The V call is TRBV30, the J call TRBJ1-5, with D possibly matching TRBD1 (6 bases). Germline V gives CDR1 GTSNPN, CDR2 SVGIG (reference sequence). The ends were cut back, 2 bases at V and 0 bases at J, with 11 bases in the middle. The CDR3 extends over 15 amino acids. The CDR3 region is CAWSHNRASNQPQHF. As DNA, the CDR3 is TGTGCCTGGAGTCACAACAGGGCTAGCAATCAGCCCCAGCATTTT.

In DNA form, the CDR3 reads TGTGCCAGCAGCGTAGGAGGCAGAGGGCCCCAAGAGACCCAGTACTTC. This translates into CASSVGGRGPQETQYF. This chain joins TRBV9 and TRBJ2-5; D perhaps matches TRBD2 (5 bases). Trimming removed 0 bases at V and 1 base at J, with 13 bases between. The CDR3 runs 16 residues. Per the germline V gene, CDR1 is SGDLS and CDR2 is YYNGEE.

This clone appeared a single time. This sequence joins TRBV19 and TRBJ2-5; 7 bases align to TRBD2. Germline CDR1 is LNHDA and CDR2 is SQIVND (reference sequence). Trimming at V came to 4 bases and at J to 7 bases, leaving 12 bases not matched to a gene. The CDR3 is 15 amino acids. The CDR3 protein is CASSTSKGGMGTQYF. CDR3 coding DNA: TGTGCCAGTAGTACCTCGAAGGGAGGGATGGGGACCCAGTACTTC.

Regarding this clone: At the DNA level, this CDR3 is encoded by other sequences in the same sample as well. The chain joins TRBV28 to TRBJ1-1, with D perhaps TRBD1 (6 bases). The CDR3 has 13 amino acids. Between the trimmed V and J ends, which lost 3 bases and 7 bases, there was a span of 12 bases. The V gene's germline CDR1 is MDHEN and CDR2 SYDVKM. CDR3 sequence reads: CASSLGGRGEAFF. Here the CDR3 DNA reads TGTGCCAGCAGTTTGGGGGGGCGCGGTGAAGCTTTCTTT.

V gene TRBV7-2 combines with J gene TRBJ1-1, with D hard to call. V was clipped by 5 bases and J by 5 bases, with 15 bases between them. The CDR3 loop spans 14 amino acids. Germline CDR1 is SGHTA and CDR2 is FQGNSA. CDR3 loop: CASSAREGGTEAFF. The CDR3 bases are TGTGCCAGCAGCGCCCGGGAAGGCGGGACTGAAGCTTTCTTT.

This CDR3 reads CASSYLLTESGYTF. In nucleotides, the CDR3 is TGTGCCAGCAGTTACCTTTTGACAGAGAGTGGCTACACCTTC. This chain connects TRBV6-5 to TRBJ1-2, with D possibly matching TRBD1 (5 bases). This CDR3 region has 14 residues. Trimming took off 2 bases at V and 7 bases at J, with 14 bases between the two ends. Per germline, CDR1 MNHEY and CDR2 SVGAGI.

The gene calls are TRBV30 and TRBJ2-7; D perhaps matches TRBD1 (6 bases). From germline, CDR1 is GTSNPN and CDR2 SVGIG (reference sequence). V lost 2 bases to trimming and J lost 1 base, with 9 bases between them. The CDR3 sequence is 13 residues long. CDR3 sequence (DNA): TGTGCCTGGAGTACGGACAGTTCCTACGAGCAGTACTTC. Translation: CAWSTDSSYEQYF.

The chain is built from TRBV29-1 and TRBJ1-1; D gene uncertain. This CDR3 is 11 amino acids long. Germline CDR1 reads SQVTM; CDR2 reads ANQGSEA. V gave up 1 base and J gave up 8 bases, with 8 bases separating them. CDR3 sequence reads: CSVEVSVEAFF. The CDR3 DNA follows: TGCAGCGTTGAAGTGTCAGTCGAAGCTTTCTTT. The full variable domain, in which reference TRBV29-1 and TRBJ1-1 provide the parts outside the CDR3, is SAVISQKPSRDICQRGTSLTIQCQVDSQVTMMFWYRQQPGQSLTLIATANQGSEATYESGFVIDKFPISRPNLTFSTLTVSNMSPEDSSIYLCSVEVSVEAFFGQGTRLTVV.

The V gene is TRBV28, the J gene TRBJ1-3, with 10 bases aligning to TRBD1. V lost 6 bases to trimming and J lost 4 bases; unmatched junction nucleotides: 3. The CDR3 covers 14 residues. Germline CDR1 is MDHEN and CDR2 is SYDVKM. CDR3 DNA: TGTGCCAGCAGGGGACAGGGGAACGGAAACACCATATATTTT. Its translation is CASRGQGNGNTIYF.

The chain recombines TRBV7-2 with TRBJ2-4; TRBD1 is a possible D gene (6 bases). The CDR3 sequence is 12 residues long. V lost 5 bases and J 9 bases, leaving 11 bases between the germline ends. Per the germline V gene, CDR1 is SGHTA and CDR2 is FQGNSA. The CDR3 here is CASSPGVGIQYF. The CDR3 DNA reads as TGTGCCAGCAGCCCAGGGGTAGGCATTCAGTACTTC.